Below, 10 T cell receptor beta chains from the same sample are listed, as sequenced in a study of CD8 T cells in ankylosing spondylitis. TCRdb ran MiXCR on the 5' RACE reads and lists one entry per CDR3 protein. The table lists approximately 250,000 distinct CDR3 sequences, 30% to 40% of them singletons. Sequencing used blood, either unsorted or a sorted T cell fraction (not recorded which). These receptor sequences come from a male donor with ankylosing spondylitis or in good health (not recorded which).

V usage is TRBV5-6 and J usage is TRBJ2-3; unclear D gene. From germline, CDR1 is SGHDT and CDR2 YYEEEE. Trimming took 4 bases from V and 4 from J, leaving 10 bases between them. The CDR3 extends over 13 amino acids. The CDR3 protein is CASSSDGPDTQYF. The CDR3 DNA is TGTGCCAGCAGCAGCGACGGACCAGATACGCAGTATTTT.

The V gene is TRBV7-3, the J gene TRBJ2-3, with D maybe TRBD1 (6 bases). CDR3 length: 13 amino acids. CDR1 SGHTA and CDR2 FQGTGA come from the germline V gene. For the CDR3, the DNA is TGTGCAGCATGGGGGCCGACAACAGATACGCAGTATTTT. Protein: CAAWGPTTDTQYF.

The J gene is TRBJ2-5, the V gene TRBV20-1; tentatively, D is TRBD2 (6 bases). Trimming removed 4 bases at V and 5 bases at J, with 20 bases between. CDR3 length: 15 amino acids. Germline V gene data show CDR1 as DFQATT and CDR2 as SNEGSKA (reference sequence). The CDR3 nucleotides are TGCAGTGCTACCTACCGGACTGGAGGAGGGGAGACCCAGTACTTC. Encoded protein: CSATYRTGGGETQYF.

The V and J genes are TRBV5-5 and TRBJ2-7; D uncertain. There are 14 residues in the CDR3. V was clipped by 0 bases and J by 5 bases, with 12 bases between them. Germline lookup yields CDR1 SGHKS and CDR2 YYEKEE (reference sequence). CDR3 DNA: TGTGCCAGCAGCTTGGCCTCCCTGGATGACGAGCAGTACTTC. Encoded protein: CASSLASLDDEQYF.

The V and J genes are TRBV20-1 and TRBJ2-7, with D possibly matching TRBD2 (5 bases). CDR3 size: 12 residues. Germline V lookup: CDR1 DFQATT, CDR2 SNEGSKA (reference sequence). With 3 bases removed from V and 11 bases from J, the gap between germline ends came to 17 bases. Here the CDR3 DNA reads TGCAGTGCTAGGTGGGAGTTCCTCGGGGAGTACTTC. This translates into CSARWEFLGEYF.

This clonotype came up a few times. This sequence joins TRBV9 and TRBJ2-1; D is unresolved. The CDR3 totals 14 residues. Trimming removed 0 bases at V and 9 bases at J, with 13 bases between. CDR1 is SGDLS and CDR2 is YYNGEE in the germline V gene. The CDR3 DNA sequence: TGTGCCAGCAGCGTAGGGAGTAGATTGGGTGAGCAGTTCTTC. Amino acid sequence: CASSVGSRLGEQFF.

This clonotype turned up a few times. V gene TRBV5-1 combines with J gene TRBJ2-1, with unresolved D. The CDR3 has 13 residues. Trimming shortened V by 2 bases and J by 5 bases, and 8 bases separated the two germline ends. The germline V gene encodes CDR1 SGHRS and CDR2 YFSETQ. The CDR3 loop reads CASSLAGHNEQFF. DNA for the CDR3: TGCGCCAGCAGCTTAGCCGGGCACAATGAGCAGTTCTTC.

The CDR3 loop reads CASSSGQGAAGANVLTF. For the CDR3, the DNA is TGTGCCAGCAGTTCCGGACAGGGGGCCGCTGGGGCCAACGTCCTGACTTTC. This chain uses TRBV6-5 with TRBJ2-6, with 11 bases aligning to TRBD1. Germline values: CDR1 MNHEY, CDR2 SVGAGI. The CDR3 extends over 17 amino acids. The junction had 4 bases not matched to a gene; V was cut back by 4 bases and J by 2 bases.

This clonotype was picked up a small number of times. V usage is TRBV4-1 and J usage is TRBJ2-2; 9 positions agree with TRBD1. This CDR3 region has 15 residues. Germline V CDR1 and CDR2: MGHRA, YSYEKL. Trimming at V came to 1 base and at J to 3 bases, leaving 0 bases not matched to a gene. The CDR3 protein is CASSQGDRDTGELFF. The CDR3 nucleotides are TGCGCCAGCAGCCAAGGGGACAGGGACACCGGGGAGCTGTTTTTT.

V gene TRBV5-1 combines with J gene TRBJ2-3, with 7 bases aligning to TRBD1. V shed 4 bases, J shed 2 bases, and the junction held 4 bases outside the gene matches. The length of the CDR3 is 14 residues. Looked up from germline, CDR1 is SGHRS and CDR2 is YFSETQ. The CDR3 spells CASSTGTATDTQYF. The CDR3 nucleotides are TGCGCCAGCAGCACAGGGACAGCCACAGATACGCAGTATTTT.